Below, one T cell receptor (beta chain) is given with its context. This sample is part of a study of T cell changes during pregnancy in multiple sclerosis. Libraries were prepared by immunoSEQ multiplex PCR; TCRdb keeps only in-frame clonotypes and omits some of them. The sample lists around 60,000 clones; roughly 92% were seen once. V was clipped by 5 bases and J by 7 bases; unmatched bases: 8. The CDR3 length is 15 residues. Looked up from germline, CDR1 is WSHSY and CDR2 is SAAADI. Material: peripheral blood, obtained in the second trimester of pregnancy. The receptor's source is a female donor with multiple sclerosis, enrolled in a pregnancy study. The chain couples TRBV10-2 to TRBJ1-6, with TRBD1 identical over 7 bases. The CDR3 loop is CASSSRDSGNSPLHF. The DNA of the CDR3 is TGCGCCAGCAGTTCCCGGGACAGTGGAAATTCACCCCTCCACTTT.